The rows below give T cell receptor beta chains drawn from one sample of a study. Using its own MiXCR run on the RT-PCR reads, TCRdb lists one record per CDR3 protein. Of 550,000 to 750,000 distinct CDR3 sequences in the sample, approximately 15% were seen once. Sequencing was carried out using memory CD4+ T cells from blood. The source is a female donor in good health, serving as a healthy control. Each CDR3 is given with its conserved first and last residue. The D gene is left open where the match is weak. Only some rows state a clone size, as once, few, many or a class for expanded clones.

J gene,clone size,D gene,V gene,CDR3 DNA,CDR3 protein
TRBJ2-2,many,TRBD2,TRBV28,TGTGCCGCGGGAGGCTCCTCACCGGGCGGGGAGCTGTTTTTT,CAAGGSSPGGELFF
TRBJ2-7,-,TRBD1,TRBV6-1,TGTGCCAGCAGTGATCCTAGGACAGGCTACGAGCAGTACTTC,CASSDPRTGYEQYF
TRBJ2-1,-,TRBD2,TRBV5-4,TGTGCCAGCAGCCAGGGACTAGCGGGAAGTTCCGGGGGTGAGCAGTTCTTC,CASSQGLAGSSGGEQFF
TRBJ1-2,many,-,TRBV10-3,TGTGCCATCACTCTGCAGGAAGACTATGGCTACACCTTC,CAITLQEDYGYTF
TRBJ2-2,many,-,TRBV20-1,TGCAGTGCTAGAGATGCGAAATTCGCGAACACCGGGGAGCTGTTTTTT,CSARDAKFANTGELFF
TRBJ2-3,few,TRBD2,TRBV7-9,TGTGCCAGCAGCCAGACCCCTAGCGGGAGGACGAGCACAGATACGCAGTATTTT,CASSQTPSGRTSTDTQYF
TRBJ2-3,many,-,TRBV5-1,TGCGCCAGCAGCGCGGACACCACAGATACGCAGTATTTT,CASSADTTDTQYF
TRBJ2-1,-,TRBD1,TRBV4-1,TGCGCCAGCAGCCAAGATTATGGTCGGTACCGGGACAGGGGATACAATGAGCAGTTCTTC,CASSQDYGRYRDRGYNEQFF
TRBJ1-5,-,-,TRBV20-1,TGCAGTGCTAGTCGAAGGGGGAACAATCAGCCCCAGCATTTT,CSASRRGNNQPQHF
TRBJ1-6,few,-,TRBV20-1,TGCAGTGCTAGTAACGGGCAGGGAGGCTCACCCCTCCACTTT,CSASNGQGGSPLHF
TRBJ2-2,many,TRBD2,TRBV20-1,TGCAGTGCTGATAATAGCGGGGGGTTATCCGGGGAGCTGTTTTTT,CSADNSGGLSGELFF
TRBJ1-1,-,-,TRBV5-6,TGTGCCAGCAGCTTGCGGGGCACGCCGAACACTGAAGCTTTCTTT,CASSLRGTPNTEAFF
TRBJ1-5,-,-,TRBV7-2,TGTGCCAGCAGCTTAGATAGTATCCCTCAGCCCCAGCATTTT,CASSLDSIPQPQHF
TRBJ1-5,many,-,TRBV10-3,TGTGCCATCAGTGAGGGCAGGGAGCATCAGCCCCAGCATTTT,CAISEGREHQPQHF
TRBJ2-3,few,TRBD1,TRBV29-1,TGCAGCGTTGAAGATCAGCGGACAGGGGGTACGGATACGCAGTATTTT,CSVEDQRTGGTDTQYF
TRBJ2-1,-,TRBD2,TRBV5-6,TGTGCCAGCAGCCCTGGACTAGCGGGAGGGCCTCCGTATGAGCAGTTCTTC,CASSPGLAGGPPYEQFF
TRBJ1-1,many,-,TRBV6-2/TRBV6-3,TGTGCCAGCATTGCGGGACAAATGAACACTGAAGCTTTCTTT,CASIAGQMNTEAFF
TRBJ1-2,few,-,TRBV7-2,TGTGCCAGCAGCCGAGTGCAGGGGCAGGGCTACACCTTC,CASSRVQGQGYTF
TRBJ2-3,-,TRBD2,TRBV3-1,TGTGCCAGCAGCCGCGGGACTAGCGGGAGGGCCACAGATACGCAGTATTTT,CASSRGTSGRATDTQYF
TRBJ1-3,-,-,TRBV9,TGTGCCAGCAGCGTAGCTGCAGGCTCTGGAAACACCATATATTTT,CASSVAAGSGNTIYF
TRBJ1-2,few,-,TRBV7-3,TGTGCCAGCAGCCCGGAGAAACAGAGCTCCTATGGCTACACCTTC,CASSPEKQSSYGYTF
TRBJ2-2,-,TRBD2,TRBV7-2,TGTGCCAGCAGCCCATCGACTAGCGGGAGCCGTGGCGGGGAGCTGTTTTTT,CASSPSTSGSRGGELFF
TRBJ2-4,few,-,TRBV18,TGTGCCAGCTCAGGGAACGCCAAAAACATTCAGTACTTC,CASSGNAKNIQYF
TRBJ2-3,-,TRBD1,TRBV5-1,TGCGCCAGCAGCTTCGGGACAGGGGGCGAAGATACGCAGTATTTT,CASSFGTGGEDTQYF
TRBJ2-5,many,-,TRBV29-1,TGCAGCTACAGACGGTCGGAGACCCAGTACTTC,CSYRRSETQYF
TRBJ1-2,few,TRBD1,TRBV4-2,TGTGCCAGCAGCGCCCCGGGACAGGGATATGGCTACACCTTC,CASSAPGQGYGYTF
TRBJ2-7,-,-,TRBV10-3,TGTGCCATCAGTAGCAGCACAGGGGGAGGGGACGAGCAGTACTTC,CAISSSTGGGDEQYF
TRBJ2-1,-,-,TRBV5-4,TGTGCCAGCAGCGCGCCTTCTAACAATGAGCAGTTCTTC,CASSAPSNNEQFF
TRBJ1-2,few,TRBD1,TRBV7-9,TGTGCCAGCAGCTTAACACAGGGGGTTACCTATGGCTACACCTTC,CASSLTQGVTYGYTF
TRBJ2-1,few,-,TRBV25-1,TGTGCCAGTGGGGGCGGGGGTTCCTACAATGAGCAGTTCTTC,CASGGGGSYNEQFF
TRBJ1-3,many,-,TRBV20-1,TGCAGTGCTAGAGATCACACTAAAGGTGAAAACACCATATATTTT,CSARDHTKGENTIYF
TRBJ2-7,few,-,TRBV20-1,TGCAGTGCTACCGGACTTCGGGGGTCCTACGAGCAGTACTTC,CSATGLRGSYEQYF
TRBJ2-1,-,TRBD1,TRBV5-5,TGTGCCAGCAGCTCCGGCCGGACAGGGTCCCCCTGGGGGCAGTTCTTC,CASSSGRTGSPWGQFF
TRBJ2-3,-,-,TRBV12-3/TRBV12-4,TGTGCCAGCAGCGAACGTCGGGGGAGCACAGATACGCAGTATTTT,CASSERRGSTDTQYF
TRBJ2-1,many,TRBD1,TRBV9,TGTGCCAGCAGCGTTCGACAGGGGATTTACAATGAGCAGTTCTTC,CASSVRQGIYNEQFF
TRBJ2-7,few,-,TRBV20-1,TGCAGTGCTAAACCGGGGTATGTTCTTAGCGAGCAGTACTTC,CSAKPGYVLSEQYF
TRBJ2-3,many,-,TRBV29-1,TGCAGCGCCCTTTGGCAGGTTTTGTCAGATACGCAGTATTTT,CSALWQVLSDTQYF
TRBJ1-2,few,-,TRBV6-5,TGTGCCAGCGTATCCCCTCAAGGGAGTGGCTACACCTTC,CASVSPQGSGYTF
TRBJ1-5,many,-,TRBV27,TGTGCCAGCAGTTCCTTAAATCAGCCCCAGCATTTT,CASSSLNQPQHF
TRBJ1-1,-,-,TRBV7-9,TGTGCCAGCAGTTCATACACAGAGAACACTGAAGCTTTCTTT,CASSSYTENTEAFF
TRBJ1-6,-,-,TRBV7-9,TGTGCCAGCAGCTTAATGCATGCGAATTCACCCCTCCACTTT,CASSLMHANSPLHF
TRBJ1-4,few,TRBD1,TRBV7-2,TGTGCCAGCAGCCCTTTACCGGACAGGGTAAACGAAAAACTGTTTTTT,CASSPLPDRVNEKLFF
TRBJ1-2,few,TRBD1,TRBV3-1,TGTGCCAGCAGCCCCGGGACAGGGGCTGGCTACACCTTC,CASSPGTGAGYTF
TRBJ1-1,-,TRBD1,TRBV7-9,TGTGCCAGCAGCACTTGGACAGGGGGTCTCACTGAAGCTTTCTTT,CASSTWTGGLTEAFF
TRBJ1-6,-,-,TRBV28,TGTGCCAGCACAATACAAAATTCACCCCTCCACTTT,CASTIQNSPLHF
TRBJ2-2,-,-,TRBV6-5,TGTGCCAGCACTTCCACAGGGTTTGCCGGGGAGCTGTTTTTT,CASTSTGFAGELFF
TRBJ1-2,many,-,TRBV9,TGTGCCAGCAGCACCACAGGGAGCTATGGCTACACCTTC,CASSTTGSYGYTF
TRBJ1-3,many,-,TRBV4-2,TGTGCCAGCAGCCAAGAGGTATACACCATATATTTT,CASSQEVYTIYF
TRBJ2-5,few,TRBD2,TRBV27,TGTGCCAGCAGGCGGGGGAGCGGGAGGGCCTCGGCAGAGACCCAGTACTTC,CASRRGSGRASAETQYF
TRBJ2-2,many,-,TRBV5-8,TGTGCCAGCAGCTTGAGAGGGAGCACCGGGGAGCTGTTTTTT,CASSLRGSTGELFF
TRBJ2-7,-,TRBD1,TRBV9,TGTGCCAGCAGCGTAGCGGCAGGGGGCCCCTACGAGCAGTACTTC,CASSVAAGGPYEQYF
TRBJ2-5,few,TRBD1,TRBV9,TGTGCCAGCAGCCCGAGGACAGGAACCCCGGGAGAGACCCAGTACTTC,CASSPRTGTPGETQYF
TRBJ2-5,-,-,TRBV20-1,TGCAGTGAGACAGGTTTGGTTCAAGAGACCCAGTACTTC,CSETGLVQETQYF
TRBJ1-2,many,-,TRBV7-2,TGTGCCAGCAGCTTAAGGGTTGGTGACTATGGCTACACCTTC,CASSLRVGDYGYTF
TRBJ2-1,-,TRBD2,TRBV5-1,TGCGCCAGCGGCCTGACTAGCGGGGGCTACAATGAGCAGTTCTTC,CASGLTSGGYNEQFF
TRBJ2-5,-,TRBD1,TRBV18,TGTGCCAGCTCACCGGGGACAGGGGCAGAGACCCAGTACTTC,CASSPGTGAETQYF
TRBJ2-7,many,TRBD1,TRBV29-1,TGCAGCGTTGTAGGGGGACAGGGGGCCAACGAGCAGTACTTC,CSVVGGQGANEQYF